A single sample is the source of the 28 T cell receptor beta chains below, sequenced in a study of identical twins. MiXCR was run by TCRdb on the 5' RACE reads, yielding one entry per CDR3 protein. Here the sample spans about 520,000 distinct CDR3 sequences, less than 25% being singletons. Separately, the same data were catalogued under a study of T cells expressing NK-cell markers.

The sequencing sample was made of CD4+ T cells sorted from blood. These receptors all come from a young woman in good health.

CDR3 in DNA: TGTGCCAGCAGTTTAGGGAGCGGGAGGGCCTTAACCGGGGAGCTGTTTTTT. It specifies CASSLGSGRALTGELFF. V and J are TRBV12-3 or TRBV12-4 and TRBJ2-2, with 10 bases that match TRBD2. Losses at the gene ends were 1 base for V and 5 bases for J; bases not matched to a gene: 7. The CDR3 has 17 amino acids.

This clonotype was counted only a few times. The CDR3 DNA is TGTGCCAGCAGCAGCTGGGGTCACGGCTATGGCTACACCTTC. It yields the protein CASSSWGHGYGYTF. The V call is TRBV7-2, the J call TRBJ1-2; D remains unclear. V was pared by 5 bases and J by 4 bases, with 14 bases between. Germline assignment: CDR1 SGHTA and CDR2 FQGNSA. The CDR3 extends over 14 amino acids.

This clonotype was seen a few times. The chain carries TRBV7-2 and TRBJ2-1, with 7 bases matching TRBD1. Trimming took 5 bases from V and 5 from J; bases not matched to a gene: 3. There are 13 residues in the CDR3. Per the germline V gene, CDR1 is SGHTA and CDR2 is FQGNSA. This CDR3 is CASSRDRDNEQFF. In nucleotides, the CDR3 is TGTGCCAGCAGCCGTGACAGGGACAATGAGCAGTTCTTC.

This clonotype was observed a handful of times. The rearrangement links TRBV10-3 to TRBJ2-1; TRBD2 agrees at 16 bases. Germline loops: CDR1 ENHRY, CDR2 SYGVKD. The CDR3 contains 18 residues. J gave up 0 bases and V 7 bases, and 6 bases lay outside the gene matches. CDR3 sequence reads: CAITKGLAGGSSYNEQFF. CDR3 bases: TGTGCCATCACTAAGGGACTAGCGGGGGGGAGCTCCTACAATGAGCAGTTCTTC.

The J gene is TRBJ2-5, the V gene TRBV12-3 or TRBV12-4, with 11 bases fitting TRBD2. J lost 7 bases, V lost 6 bases, and 10 bases had no gene match. The CDR3 sequence is 15 residues long. CDR3 residues: CASSPRTSGLWTQYF. The CDR3 DNA sequence: TGTGCCAGCAGCCCTCGGACTAGCGGGCTGTGGACCCAGTACTTC.

The chain joins TRBV15 to TRBJ1-5; D not certain. Looked up from germline, CDR1 is LNHNV and CDR2 is YYDKDF (reference sequence). The V gene lost 5 bases and the J gene lost 5 bases, with 10 bases spanning the gap. The CDR3 consists of 13 residues. The CDR3: CATSRNADQPQHF. CDR3 bases: TGTGCCACCAGCCGAAACGCGGATCAGCCCCAGCATTTT.

This clonotype appeared a few times. J is TRBJ2-7 and V is TRBV7-9; TRBD1 is a possible D gene (6 bases). CDR3 length: 13 residues. V lost 4 bases, J lost 2 bases, and 9 bases lay in between. Germline CDR1 and CDR2: SEHNR and FQNEAQ (reference sequence). The CDR3 is CASSSTGTYEQYF. The DNA for the CDR3 is TGTGCCAGCAGCTCCACAGGGACCTACGAGCAGTACTTC. Looking up the rest from reference TRBV7-9 and TRBJ2-7 gives the full variable domain: DTGVSQNPRHKITKRGQNVTFRCDPISEHNRLYWYRQTLGQGPEFLTYFQNEAQLEKSRLLSDRFSAERPKGSFSTLEIQRTEQGDSAMYLCASSSTGTYEQYFGPGTRLTVT.

This clonotype was detected only a few times. The gene calls are TRBV29-1 and TRBJ1-1; D is perhaps TRBD1 (6 bases). The V gene's germline CDR1 is SQVTM and CDR2 ANQGSEA. The CDR3 runs to 13 residues. Trimming removed 4 bases at V and 4 bases at J, with 13 bases between. The CDR3 loop reads CSVALGQGTEAFF. Written as DNA, the CDR3 is TGCAGCGTTGCATTGGGACAAGGCACTGAAGCTTTCTTT.

The table lists this clonotype with a few counts. This chain connects TRBV5-6 to TRBJ1-2, with 10 bases lining up with TRBD1. Looked up from germline, CDR1 is SGHDT and CDR2 is YYEEEE. V shed 1 base, J shed 8 bases, and the junction held 8 bases outside the gene matches. The CDR3 loop spans 15 amino acids. The CDR3 reads CASSLWDRGMRGYTF. CDR3 coding DNA: TGTGCCAGCAGCTTGTGGGACAGGGGTATGAGGGGCTACACCTTC.

This chain connects TRBV20-1 to TRBJ1-5; possible D gene TRBD1, 5 bases. The CDR3 has 14 amino acids. Germline-derived CDR1 and CDR2 are DFQATT and SNEGSKA (reference sequence). Trimming removed 6 bases from V and 4 bases from J, with 16 bases in between. CDR3 residues: CSAQNRRVNQPQHF. Here the CDR3 DNA reads TGCAGTGCCCAGAACAGGAGGGTGAATCAGCCCCAGCATTTT.

This clonotype was detected a few times. The V gene is TRBV12-3 or TRBV12-4, the J gene TRBJ1-2, with no clear D. The V gene lost 3 bases and the J gene lost 4 bases, with 6 bases spanning the gap. The CDR3 contains 12 residues. CDR3 nucleotide sequence: TGTGCCAGCAGTTTTATGGGCTATGGCTACACCTTC. It yields the protein CASSFMGYGYTF.

The V and J genes are TRBV5-1 and TRBJ2-1, with D perhaps matching TRBD1 or TRBD2 (5 bases each). The CDR3 extends over 14 amino acids. V gave up 3 bases and J gave up 9 bases, with 16 bases separating them. Germline lookup yields CDR1 SGHRS and CDR2 YFSETQ. CDR3 region: CASSSGDAQSEQFF. For the CDR3, the DNA is TGCGCCAGCAGCTCCGGGGACGCCCAAAGTGAGCAGTTCTTC.

There are a few counts of this clonotype. The CDR3 sequence is CASRTSGYEQYF. In DNA form, the CDR3 reads TGTGCCAGCAGAACTAGCGGGTACGAGCAGTACTTC. This rearrangement joins TRBV6-2 or TRBV6-3 to TRBJ2-7; 9 bases are shared with TRBD2. The CDR3 consists of 12 residues. V lost 6 bases to trimming and J lost 4 bases; unmatched junction nucleotides: 1. Germline assignment: CDR1 MNHEY and CDR2 SVGEGT.

This clonotype is a singleton in its sample. In nucleotides, the CDR3 is TGTGCCAGCAGCAAGGGGGGAATCGATCTTCGGGAGTATGGCTACACCTTC. Translation: CASSKGGIDLREYGYTF. This chain joins TRBV21-1 and TRBJ1-2. TRBV21-1 constitutes a pseudogene. This CDR3 has 17 residues.

This clonotype was counted ten times or more. The V gene is TRBV10-3, the J gene TRBJ2-1, with 10 nucleotides matching TRBD2. The germline CDR1 and CDR2 sequences are ENHRY and SYGVKD. V lost 7 bases and J lost 7; bases outside the gene matches: 4. The CDR3 runs 13 residues. The CDR3 DNA sequence: TGTGCCATCAATCCGGGACTAGCGAATGAGCAGTTCTTC. It encodes CAINPGLANEQFF.

This clonotype has a handful of counts. This chain connects TRBV12-3 or TRBV12-4 to TRBJ2-3, with D unclear. This CDR3 contains 16 residues. V was cut by 2 bases and J by 2 bases, with 14 bases left in between. This chain's CDR3 is CASSLRSPGTTDTQYF. Written as DNA, the CDR3 is TGTGCCAGCAGTTTAAGATCCCCAGGAACCACAGATACGCAGTATTTT.

The J gene is TRBJ1-1, the V gene TRBV5-1; possible D gene TRBD1, 5 bases. CDR3 length: 13 amino acids. CDR1 is SGHRS and CDR2 is YFSETQ in the germline V gene. The germline V and J ends were trimmed by 4 bases and 5 bases, with 12 bases remaining between them. The DNA of the CDR3 is TGCGCCAGCAGCAATCAGGGCCAGACTGAAGCTTTCTTT. It yields the protein CASSNQGQTEAFF.

The rearrangement uses TRBV9 and TRBJ2-2; the D gene is possibly TRBD1 (6 bases). Trimming removed 4 bases from V and 8 bases from J, with 18 bases in between. Germline V CDR1 and CDR2: SGDLS, YYNGEE. The CDR3 length is 15 residues. The CDR3 DNA sequence: TGTGCCAGCAGCATCATGACAGGAGGTTATGGGGAGCTGTTTTTT. Translating gives CASSIMTGGYGELFF.

This clonotype was recorded a few times. The chain carries TRBV5-1 and TRBJ2-3; D call uncertain. The V end lost 4 bases, the J end lost 3 bases, and 30 bases lay between the germline ends. CDR1 and CDR2 from the germline V gene are SGHRS and YFSETQ. The CDR3 extends over 20 amino acids. CDR3 residues: CASSTGGLTEWRTGTDTQYF. CDR3 bases: TGCGCCAGCAGCACGGGTGGCCTGACGGAATGGAGAACCGGGACAGATACGCAGTATTTT.

This clonotype was detected only a few times. V is TRBV12-3 or TRBV12-4 and J is TRBJ1-2; D gene uncertain. This CDR3 has 12 amino acids. Deletions cut 3 bases from V and 6 bases from J, with 8 bases between. CDR3 in amino acids: CASSFGRNGYTF. CDR3 in DNA: TGTGCCAGCAGTTTTGGGAGGAATGGCTACACCTTC.

This clonotype was observed a few times. This rearrangement joins TRBV5-1 to TRBJ1-4; D is ambiguous. The V end lost 4 bases, the J end lost 0 bases, and 10 bases lay between the germline ends. CDR3 size: 15 residues. Germline CDR1 and CDR2: SGHRS and YFSETQ. Here the CDR3 DNA reads TGCGCCAGCAGCGCCGCTGGGTCAACTAATGAAAAACTGTTTTTT. This sequence encodes CASSAAGSTNEKLFF.

This clonotype came up once. J is TRBJ1-2 and V is TRBV20-1; no clear D gene. Trimming took off 6 bases at V and 6 bases at J, with 11 bases between the two ends. This CDR3 spans 11 amino acids. Germline lookup yields CDR1 DFQATT and CDR2 SNEGSKA (reference sequence). The CDR3 protein is CSAESGHGYTF. The CDR3, as DNA: TGCAGTGCCGAGAGTGGTCATGGCTACACCTTC.

The rearrangement joins TRBV12-3 or TRBV12-4 to TRBJ1-5; D is unresolved. V lost 2 bases, J lost 1 base, and 9 bases lay in between. The CDR3 runs to 15 residues. This CDR3 reads CASSLSGVSNQPQHF. The CDR3 DNA reads as TGTGCCAGCAGTTTAAGCGGGGTAAGCAATCAGCCCCAGCATTTT.

This clonotype occurred a few times. The chain has TRBV30 and TRBJ1-1; D is ambiguous. The CDR3 is 13 residues long. Looked up from germline, CDR1 is GTSNPN and CDR2 is SVGIG (reference sequence). Trimming removed 1 base at V and 0 bases at J, with 6 bases between. CDR3 coding DNA: TGTGCCTGGAGTGGACACCTGAACACTGAAGCTTTCTTT. Translating gives CAWSGHLNTEAFF.

This rearrangement joins TRBV5-1 to TRBJ2-3; D gene unclear. Germline CDR1 SGHRS, CDR2 YFSETQ. The V end lost 2 bases, the J end lost 2 bases, and 12 bases lay between the germline ends. The CDR3 spans 15 residues. Here the CDR3 reads CASSFRPEATDTQYF. The CDR3 DNA reads as TGCGCCAGCAGCTTCCGGCCCGAGGCCACAGATACGCAGTATTTT.

This sequence joins TRBV9 and TRBJ2-5; the D is unclear. This CDR3 comprises 13 residues. Germline V gives CDR1 SGDLS, CDR2 YYNGEE. Trimming pared 3 bases from V and 5 bases from J, leaving 11 bases between. The CDR3 DNA reads TGTGCCAGCAGCGGGCCGGCCGCGGAGACCCAGTACTTC. Protein: CASSGPAAETQYF. The complete variable domain, with remaining parts taken from reference TRBV9 and TRBJ2-5, reads DSGVTQTPKHLITATGQRVTLRCSPRSGDLSVYWYQQSLDQGLQFLIQYYNGEERAKGNILERFSAQQFPDLHSELNLSSLELGDSALYFCASSGPAAETQYFGPGTRLLVL.

This clonotype was picked up a small number of times. This sequence joins TRBV6-5 and TRBJ1-5; no firm D call. V lost 2 bases to trimming and J lost 9 bases, with 14 bases between them. The CDR3 length is 14 residues. Per germline, CDR1 MNHEY and CDR2 SVGAGI. The CDR3 nucleotides are TGTGCCAGCAGTTACCAACGAACAATTCCGCCCCAGCATTTT. Translating gives CASSYQRTIPPQHF.

V is TRBV3-1 and J is TRBJ2-1; the match to TRBD2 covers 9 bases. Per germline, CDR1 LGHDT and CDR2 YNNKEL (reference sequence). The CDR3 is made up of 16 amino acids. The trim removed 3 bases at V and 8 bases at J, leaving 11 bases unmatched. CDR3 sequence: CASSQQTSGGSYEQFF. The DNA of the CDR3 is TGTGCCAGCAGCCAGCAGACTAGCGGTGGTTCTTATGAGCAGTTCTTC.